Below, one T cell receptor beta chain is given with its context. CDR1 and CDR2 (germline): KGHSH, LQKENI. The CDR3 runs 15 residues. V was pared by 1 base and J by 3 bases, with 12 bases between. The record originates from a study of T cell changes during pregnancy in multiple sclerosis. The table came from immunoSEQ multiplex PCR; TCRdb's copy has only in-frame clones and leaves some out. The sample lists approximately 130,000 clones; 93% were seen once. This TCR was sampled from a female donor with multiple sclerosis, enrolled in a pregnancy study. The material sequenced was peripheral blood, taken before pregnancy. V gene TRBV18 combines with J gene TRBJ1-1, with D possibly matching TRBD1 (5 bases). In DNA form, the CDR3 reads TGTGCCAGCTCACCACTCGCGCCGGGGGACACTGAAGCTTTCTTT. Translated: CASSPLAPGDTEAFF.